What follows are 6 T cell receptor beta chains derived from one specimen sequenced in a study of T cell changes during pregnancy in multiple sclerosis. Measured with immunoSEQ multiplex PCR; TCRdb has only the in-frame clones, and not every one. The table records 50,000 or so clones, approximately 93% of them present only once. Here the sequenced sample was CD4+ T cells from peripheral blood mononuclear cells, taken in the third trimester of pregnancy. The receptors were gathered from a female donor with multiple sclerosis, enrolled in a pregnancy study.

The V gene is TRBV5-1, the J gene TRBJ2-3, with TRBD1 identical over 7 bases. The CDR3 length is 13 residues. Germline loops: CDR1 SGHRS, CDR2 YFSETQ. The V and J ends lost 5 bases and 1 base, in that order; junction bases with no gene match: 1. This chain's CDR3 is CASSGQGTDTQYF. The CDR3 DNA reads as TGCGCCAGCAGTGGACAGGGCACAGATACGCAGTATTTT.

The rearrangement uses TRBV4-3 and TRBJ1-6; TRBD1 might be the D (5 bases). V lost 0 bases and J 10 bases, leaving 13 bases between the germline ends. Germline V gene data show CDR1 as LGHNA and CDR2 as YSLEER. The CDR3 sequence is 15 residues long. The chain's CDR3 is CASSQDEGLGSPLHF. CDR3 coding DNA: TGCGCCAGCAGCCAAGATGAGGGACTCGGATCACCCCTCCACTTT.

V gene TRBV7-6 combines with J gene TRBJ1-1, with D perhaps TRBD1 (5 bases). The CDR3 runs 13 residues. Trimming cost V 5 bases and J 0 bases, with 7 bases left between them. Looked up from germline, CDR1 is SGHVS and CDR2 is FNYEAQ. The CDR3 region has the DNA TGTGCCAGCAGCACAGGAATGAACACTGAAGCTTTCTTT. Encoded protein: CASSTGMNTEAFF.

The chain carries TRBV7-3 and TRBJ2-7; 14 bases line up with TRBD2. Germline V gene lookup returns CDR1 SGHTA and CDR2 FQGTGA. CDR3 size: 15 residues. After removal of 4 bases from V and 2 bases from J, the junction contained 1 base not matched to a gene. CDR3: CASSWTSGGPYEQYF. The CDR3 nucleotides read TGTGCCAGCAGCTGGACTAGCGGGGGGCCCTACGAGCAGTACTTC.

This chain connects TRBV7-2 to TRBJ2-7, with 9 bases that match TRBD1. Unmatched junction bases numbered 6, after V lost 8 bases and J lost 4 bases. CDR3 length equals 13 residues. Germline CDR1 SGHTA, CDR2 FQGNSA. CDR3 protein: CASGRQGGYEQYF. CDR3 in DNA: TGTGCCAGCGGCAGACAGGGGGGTTACGAGCAGTACTTC.

The CDR3 here is CASSVDMGRAAGELFF. The CDR3 DNA reads as TGTGCCAGCAGCGTAGATATGGGCAGGGCGGCCGGGGAGCTGTTTTTT. The genes are TRBV9 and TRBJ2-2; D might be TRBD1 (5 bases). CDR3 length equals 16 residues. Trimming took off 0 bases at V and 6 bases at J, with 15 bases between the two ends. Germline V gene sequence: CDR1 SGDLS, CDR2 YYNGEE.